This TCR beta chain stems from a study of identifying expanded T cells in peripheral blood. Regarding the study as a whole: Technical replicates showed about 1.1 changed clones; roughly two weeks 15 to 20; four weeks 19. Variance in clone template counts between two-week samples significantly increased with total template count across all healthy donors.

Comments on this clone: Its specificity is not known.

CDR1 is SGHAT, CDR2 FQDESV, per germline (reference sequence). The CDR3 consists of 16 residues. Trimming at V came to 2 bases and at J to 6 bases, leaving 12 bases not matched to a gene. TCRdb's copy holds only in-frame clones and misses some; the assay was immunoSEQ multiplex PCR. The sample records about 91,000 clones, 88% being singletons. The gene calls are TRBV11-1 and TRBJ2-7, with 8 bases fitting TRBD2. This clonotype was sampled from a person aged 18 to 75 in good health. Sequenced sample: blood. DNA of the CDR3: TGTGCCAGCAGCTTATTACTCTCGGGAGGGCCTTCCGAGCAGTACTTC. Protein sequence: CASSLLLSGGPSEQYF.